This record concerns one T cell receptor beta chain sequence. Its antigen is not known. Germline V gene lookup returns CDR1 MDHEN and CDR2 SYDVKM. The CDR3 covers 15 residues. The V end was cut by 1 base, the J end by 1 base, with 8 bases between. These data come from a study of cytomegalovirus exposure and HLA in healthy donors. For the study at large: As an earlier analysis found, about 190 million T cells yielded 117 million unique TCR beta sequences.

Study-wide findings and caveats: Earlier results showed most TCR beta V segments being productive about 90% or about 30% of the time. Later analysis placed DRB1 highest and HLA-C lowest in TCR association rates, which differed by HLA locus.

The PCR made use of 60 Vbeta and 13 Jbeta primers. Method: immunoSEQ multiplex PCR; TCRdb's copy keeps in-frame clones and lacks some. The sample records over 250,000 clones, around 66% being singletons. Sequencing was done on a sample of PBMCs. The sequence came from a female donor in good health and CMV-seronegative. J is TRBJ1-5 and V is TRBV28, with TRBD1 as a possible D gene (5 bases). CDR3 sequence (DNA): TGTGCCAGCAGTTTATCGGGGGACAGCAATCAGCCCCAGCATTTT. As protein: CASSLSGDSNQPQHF. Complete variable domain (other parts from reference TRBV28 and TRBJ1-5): DVKVTQSSRYLVKRTGEKVFLECVQDMDHENMFWYRQDPGLGLRLIYFSYDVKMKEKGDIPEGYSVSREKKERFSLILESASTNQTSMYLCASSLSGDSNQPQHFGDGTRLSIL.